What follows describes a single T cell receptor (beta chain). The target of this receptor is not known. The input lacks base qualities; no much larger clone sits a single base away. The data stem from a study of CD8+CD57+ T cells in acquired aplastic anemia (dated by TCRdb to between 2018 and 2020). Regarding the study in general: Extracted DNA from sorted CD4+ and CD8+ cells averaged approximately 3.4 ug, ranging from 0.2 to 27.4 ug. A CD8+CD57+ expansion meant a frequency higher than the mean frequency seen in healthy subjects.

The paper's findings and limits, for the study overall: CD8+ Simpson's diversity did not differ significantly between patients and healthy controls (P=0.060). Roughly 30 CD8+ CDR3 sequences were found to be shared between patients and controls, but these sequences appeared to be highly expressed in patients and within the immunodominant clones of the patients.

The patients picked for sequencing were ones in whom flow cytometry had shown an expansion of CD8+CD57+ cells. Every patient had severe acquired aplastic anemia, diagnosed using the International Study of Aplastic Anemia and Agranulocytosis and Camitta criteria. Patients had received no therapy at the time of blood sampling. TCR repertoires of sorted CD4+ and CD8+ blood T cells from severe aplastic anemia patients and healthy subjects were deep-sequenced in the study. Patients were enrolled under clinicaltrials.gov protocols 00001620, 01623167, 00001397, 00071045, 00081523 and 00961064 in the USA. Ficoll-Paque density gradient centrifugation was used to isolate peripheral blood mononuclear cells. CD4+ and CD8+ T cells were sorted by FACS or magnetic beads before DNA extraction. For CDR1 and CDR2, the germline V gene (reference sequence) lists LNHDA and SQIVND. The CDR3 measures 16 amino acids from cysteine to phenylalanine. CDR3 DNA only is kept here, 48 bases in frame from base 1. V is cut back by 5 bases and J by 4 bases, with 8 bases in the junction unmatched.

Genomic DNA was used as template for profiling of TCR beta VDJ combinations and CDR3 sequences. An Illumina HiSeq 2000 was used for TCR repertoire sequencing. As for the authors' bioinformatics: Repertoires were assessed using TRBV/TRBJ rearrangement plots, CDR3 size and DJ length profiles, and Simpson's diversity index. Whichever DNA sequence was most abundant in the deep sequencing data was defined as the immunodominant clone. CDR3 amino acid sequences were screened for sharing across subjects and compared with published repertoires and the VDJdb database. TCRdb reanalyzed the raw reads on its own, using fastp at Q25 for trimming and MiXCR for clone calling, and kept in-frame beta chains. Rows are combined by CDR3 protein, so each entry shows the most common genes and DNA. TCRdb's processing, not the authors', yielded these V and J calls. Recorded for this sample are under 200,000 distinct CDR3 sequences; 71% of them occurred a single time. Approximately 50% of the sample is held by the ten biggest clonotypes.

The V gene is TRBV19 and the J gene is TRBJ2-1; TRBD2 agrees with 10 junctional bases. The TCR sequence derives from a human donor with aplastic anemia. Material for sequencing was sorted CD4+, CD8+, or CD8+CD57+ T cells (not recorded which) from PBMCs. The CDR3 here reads CASSPKLAGVYNEQFF. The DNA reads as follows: TGTGCCAGTAGTCCCAAGCTAGCGGGGGTTTACAATGAGCAGTTCTTC.